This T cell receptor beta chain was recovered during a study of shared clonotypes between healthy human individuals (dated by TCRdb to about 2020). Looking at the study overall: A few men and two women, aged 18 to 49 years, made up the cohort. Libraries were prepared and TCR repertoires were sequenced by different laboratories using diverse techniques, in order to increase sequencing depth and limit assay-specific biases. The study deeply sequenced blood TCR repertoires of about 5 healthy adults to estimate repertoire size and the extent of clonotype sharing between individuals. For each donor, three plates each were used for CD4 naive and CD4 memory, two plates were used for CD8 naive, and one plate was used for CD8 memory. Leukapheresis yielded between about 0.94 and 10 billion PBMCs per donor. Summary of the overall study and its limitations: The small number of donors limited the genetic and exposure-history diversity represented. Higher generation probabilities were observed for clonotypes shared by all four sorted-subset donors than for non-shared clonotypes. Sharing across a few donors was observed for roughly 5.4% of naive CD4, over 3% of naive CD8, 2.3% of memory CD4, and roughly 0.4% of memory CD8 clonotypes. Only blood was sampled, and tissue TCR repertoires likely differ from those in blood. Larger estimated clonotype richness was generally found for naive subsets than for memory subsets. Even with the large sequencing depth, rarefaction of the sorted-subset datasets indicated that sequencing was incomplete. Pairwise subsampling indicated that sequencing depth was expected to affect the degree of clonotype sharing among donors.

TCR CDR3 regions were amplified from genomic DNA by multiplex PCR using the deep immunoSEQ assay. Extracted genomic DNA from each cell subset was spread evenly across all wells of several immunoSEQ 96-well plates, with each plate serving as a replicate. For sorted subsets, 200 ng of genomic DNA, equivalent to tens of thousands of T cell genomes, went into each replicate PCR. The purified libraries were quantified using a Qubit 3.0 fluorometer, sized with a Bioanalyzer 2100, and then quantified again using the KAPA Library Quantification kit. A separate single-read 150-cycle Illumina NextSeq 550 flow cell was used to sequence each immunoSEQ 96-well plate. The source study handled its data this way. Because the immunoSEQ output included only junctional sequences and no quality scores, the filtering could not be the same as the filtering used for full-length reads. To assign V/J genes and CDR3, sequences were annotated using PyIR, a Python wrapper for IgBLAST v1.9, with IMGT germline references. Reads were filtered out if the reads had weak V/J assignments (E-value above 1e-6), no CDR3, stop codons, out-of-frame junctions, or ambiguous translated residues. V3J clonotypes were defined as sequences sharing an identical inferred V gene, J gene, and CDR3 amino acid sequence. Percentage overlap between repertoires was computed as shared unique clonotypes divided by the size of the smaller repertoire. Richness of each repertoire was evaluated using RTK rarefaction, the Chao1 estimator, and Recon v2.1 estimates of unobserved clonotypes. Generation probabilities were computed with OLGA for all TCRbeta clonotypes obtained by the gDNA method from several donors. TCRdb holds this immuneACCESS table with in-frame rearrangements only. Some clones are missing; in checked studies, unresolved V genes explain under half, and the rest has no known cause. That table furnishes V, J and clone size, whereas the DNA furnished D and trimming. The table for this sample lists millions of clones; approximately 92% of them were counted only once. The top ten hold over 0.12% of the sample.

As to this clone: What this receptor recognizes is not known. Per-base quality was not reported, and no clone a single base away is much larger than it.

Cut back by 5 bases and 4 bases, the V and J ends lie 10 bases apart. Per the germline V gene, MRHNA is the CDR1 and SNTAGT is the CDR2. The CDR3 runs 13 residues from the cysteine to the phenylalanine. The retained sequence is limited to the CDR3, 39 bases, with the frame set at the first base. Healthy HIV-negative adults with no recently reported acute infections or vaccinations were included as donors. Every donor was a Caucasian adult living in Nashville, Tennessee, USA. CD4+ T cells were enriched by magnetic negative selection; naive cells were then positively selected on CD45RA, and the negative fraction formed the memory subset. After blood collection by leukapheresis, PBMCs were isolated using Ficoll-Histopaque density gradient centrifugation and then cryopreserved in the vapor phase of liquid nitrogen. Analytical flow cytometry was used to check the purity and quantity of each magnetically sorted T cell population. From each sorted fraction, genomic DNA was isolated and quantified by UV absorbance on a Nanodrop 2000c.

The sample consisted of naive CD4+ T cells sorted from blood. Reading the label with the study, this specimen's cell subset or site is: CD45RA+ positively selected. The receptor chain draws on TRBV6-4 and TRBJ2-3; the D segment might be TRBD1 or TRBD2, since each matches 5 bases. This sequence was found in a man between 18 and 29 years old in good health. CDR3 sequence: CASSTRGADTQYF. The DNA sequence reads TGTGCCAGCAGTACCCGGGGCGCAGATACGCAGTATTTT.